This is a list of T cell receptor beta chains from one sample in a study of neoadjuvant nivolumab and ipilimumab in lung cancer. Only in-frame clones appear in the TCRdb table, and some are missing; sequencing was by immunoSEQ multiplex PCR. Here the sample spans under 4,500 clones, over 70% being singletons. This material consisted of peripheral blood, taken after neoadjuvant nivolumab, alone or with ipilimumab, at or shortly before surgery. The receptors were sampled from an adult with non-small cell lung cancer. CDR3s include the opening cysteine and the closing phenylalanine or tryptophan. The D gene is left open where the match is weak. Size is stated for part of the rows, as once, few or many counts, or as a class when the clone is expanded.

clone_size: NA; d_call: NA; j_call: TRBJ2-3; v_call: TRBV5-1; cdr3_nt: TGCGCCAGCAAATACACATCTAGCACAGATACGCAGTATTTT; cdr3_aa: CASKYTSSTDTQYF
clone_size: NA; d_call: TRBD2; j_call: TRBJ2-1; v_call: TRBV27; cdr3_nt: TGTGCCAGCAGTCATCAAAGGACTAGCCCGGGGTATGAGCAGTTCTTC; cdr3_aa: CASSHQRTSPGYEQFF
clone_size: few; d_call: NA; j_call: TRBJ2-2; v_call: TRBV7-9; cdr3_nt: TGTGCCAGCAGCTTCAACTATGACTCCGGGGAGCTGTTTTTT; cdr3_aa: CASSFNYDSGELFF
clone_size: NA; d_call: NA; j_call: TRBJ2-1; v_call: TRBV4-1; cdr3_nt: TGCGCCAGCAGCCAAGATGGGGGCTCCTACAATGAGCAGTTCTTC; cdr3_aa: CASSQDGGSYNEQFF
clone_size: NA; d_call: NA; j_call: TRBJ1-1; v_call: TRBV28; cdr3_nt: TGTGCCAGCAGCCTAAGGGTTGCCGCTTTCTTT; cdr3_aa: CASSLRVAAFF
clone_size: NA; d_call: TRBD2; j_call: TRBJ2-6; v_call: TRBV5-3; cdr3_nt: TGTGCCAGAAGCTTGGGAGTTCCCGGGGAGGGCTTCCCTGGGGCCAACGTCCTGACTTTC; cdr3_aa: CARSLGVPGEGFPGANVLTF
clone_size: NA; d_call: NA; j_call: TRBJ2-1; v_call: TRBV7-9; cdr3_nt: TGTGCCAGCAGCTTAGTTTCTGCTAGCGGAGCAGGGGGGCAGTTCTTC; cdr3_aa: CASSLVSASGAGGQFF
clone_size: few; d_call: NA; j_call: TRBJ1-1; v_call: TRBV18; cdr3_nt: TGTGCCAGCTCACCACAGCAAGACACTGAAGCTTTCTTT; cdr3_aa: CASSPQQDTEAFF
clone_size: few; d_call: TRBD1; j_call: TRBJ1-1; v_call: TRBV4-1; cdr3_nt: TGCGCCAGCAGCCCAAGCCGGGTGGACAGGGGGACTGAAGCTTTCTTT; cdr3_aa: CASSPSRVDRGTEAFF
clone_size: NA; d_call: NA; j_call: TRBJ2-7; v_call: TRBV7-6; cdr3_nt: TGTGCCAGCAGCCTACTGCAGGTTACCGGCGAGCAGTACTTC; cdr3_aa: CASSLLQVTGEQYF
clone_size: few; d_call: NA; j_call: TRBJ2-7; v_call: TRBV6-5; cdr3_nt: TGTGCCAGCAGTTTCGGCGGGACACATGAGCAGTACTTC; cdr3_aa: CASSFGGTHEQYF
clone_size: once; d_call: NA; j_call: TRBJ1-3; v_call: TRBV27; cdr3_nt: TGTGCCAGCAGTTTGGGAGCAGGAAACACCATATATTTT; cdr3_aa: CASSLGAGNTIYF
clone_size: NA; d_call: NA; j_call: TRBJ2-5; v_call: TRBV29-1; cdr3_nt: TGCAGCGTTGTAGGAGGGGCAAGCATAAGGGAGACCCAGTACTTC; cdr3_aa: CSVVGGASIRETQYF
clone_size: NA; d_call: TRBD2; j_call: TRBJ2-1; v_call: TRBV28; cdr3_nt: TGTGCCAGCAGTCCGACTAGCGGGAGTTCGGGTGATGAGCAGTTCTTC; cdr3_aa: CASSPTSGSSGDEQFF
clone_size: NA; d_call: NA; j_call: TRBJ2-3; v_call: TRBV7-2; cdr3_nt: TGTGCCAGCAGCTTAGCGAACATAGGGTGGGGGCCGCCAGATACGCAGTATTTT; cdr3_aa: CASSLANIGWGPPDTQYF
clone_size: NA; d_call: TRBD2; j_call: TRBJ2-1; v_call: TRBV6-8; cdr3_nt: TGTGCCAGCAGCGACACGGGACTAGCGGCCTACAATGAGCAGTTCTTC; cdr3_aa: CASSDTGLAAYNEQFF
clone_size: once; d_call: TRBD1; j_call: TRBJ1-1; v_call: TRBV9; cdr3_nt: TGTGCCAGCAGCGTAGGTCCCCTGACAGGGAACGAGGGCACTGAAGCTTTCTTT; cdr3_aa: CASSVGPLTGNEGTEAFF
clone_size: NA; d_call: NA; j_call: TRBJ1-1; v_call: TRBV28; cdr3_nt: TGTGCCAGCACCCTACCGGGCGTCACTGAAGCTTTCTTT; cdr3_aa: CASTLPGVTEAFF
clone_size: NA; d_call: NA; j_call: TRBJ2-1; v_call: TRBV28; cdr3_nt: TGTGCCAGCCTAGCGAGCTCCTACAATGAGCAGTTCTTC; cdr3_aa: CASLASSYNEQFF
clone_size: NA; d_call: TRBD2; j_call: TRBJ2-1; v_call: TRBV19; cdr3_nt: TGTGCCAGTAGTACAAGCCTTAGCGGGAGGGCCGGCAATGAGCAGTTCTTC; cdr3_aa: CASSTSLSGRAGNEQFF
clone_size: NA; d_call: TRBD2; j_call: TRBJ2-2; v_call: TRBV18; cdr3_nt: TGTGCCAGCTCACCACGGGCGGGAGTATCTAACACCGGGGAGCTGTTTTTT; cdr3_aa: CASSPRAGVSNTGELFF
clone_size: NA; d_call: NA; j_call: TRBJ2-7; v_call: TRBV6-6; cdr3_nt: TGTGCCAGCCTAGGATACCCCAACTACGAGCAGTACTTC; cdr3_aa: CASLGYPNYEQYF
clone_size: once; d_call: TRBD2; j_call: TRBJ2-3; v_call: TRBV27; cdr3_nt: TGTGCCAGCGGACTAGAAGAGGGACCCACTAGCACAGATACGCAGTATTTT; cdr3_aa: CASGLEEGPTSTDTQYF
clone_size: NA; d_call: NA; j_call: TRBJ1-4; v_call: TRBV11-2; cdr3_nt: TGTGCCAGCAGCTTAGATATGGCAGGCTGGAGTGAAAAACTGTTTTTT; cdr3_aa: CASSLDMAGWSEKLFF
clone_size: few; d_call: NA; j_call: TRBJ2-1; v_call: TRBV11-3; cdr3_nt: TGTGCCAGCAGCTTACAGGCCCTTGCCCCCTACAATGAGCAGTTCTTC; cdr3_aa: CASSLQALAPYNEQFF
clone_size: NA; d_call: TRBD2; j_call: TRBJ2-2; v_call: TRBV4-3; cdr3_nt: TGCGCCAGCAGCCAAGATTTCGGACTAGATGGTGGGGAGCTGTTTTTT; cdr3_aa: CASSQDFGLDGGELFF
clone_size: NA; d_call: NA; j_call: TRBJ2-7; v_call: TRBV28; cdr3_nt: TGTGCCAGCAGTACGCTCAGCGTAGCCGCTTACGAGCAGTACTTC; cdr3_aa: CASSTLSVAAYEQYF
clone_size: NA; d_call: NA; j_call: TRBJ2-7; v_call: TRBV28; cdr3_nt: TGTGCCAGCAGCCCCTCCGGGGAGTCTGAGCAGTACTTC; cdr3_aa: CASSPSGESEQYF
clone_size: NA; d_call: TRBD2; j_call: TRBJ2-1; v_call: TRBV29-1; cdr3_nt: TGCAGCGTGGACAGACTAGCGGGAGGTTCTGAGCAGTTCTTC; cdr3_aa: CSVDRLAGGSEQFF
clone_size: NA; d_call: NA; j_call: TRBJ2-6; v_call: TRBV12-5; cdr3_nt: TGTGCTAGTGGTTGTAGTTCACAAAGTCGGGCCAACGTCCTGACTTTC; cdr3_aa: CASGCSSQSRANVLTF
clone_size: NA; d_call: NA; j_call: TRBJ2-7; v_call: TRBV11-1; cdr3_nt: TGTGCCAGCAGCTCTGGGAGCTACGAGCAGTACTTC; cdr3_aa: CASSSGSYEQYF
clone_size: NA; d_call: NA; j_call: TRBJ2-6; v_call: TRBV9; cdr3_nt: TGTGCCAGCCCGACTGCTGGGGCCAACGTCCTGACTTTC; cdr3_aa: CASPTAGANVLTF
clone_size: NA; d_call: TRBD1; j_call: TRBJ2-5; v_call: TRBV18; cdr3_nt: TGTGCCAGCTCACCAAGGACAGGGGGCCCTAAACAAGAGACCCAGTACTTC; cdr3_aa: CASSPRTGGPKQETQYF
clone_size: NA; d_call: TRBD1; j_call: TRBJ1-1; v_call: TRBV5-1; cdr3_nt: TGCGCCAGCAGCCAAAAGTGGGACAGGGGCACTGAAGCTTTCTTT; cdr3_aa: CASSQKWDRGTEAFF
clone_size: NA; d_call: NA; j_call: TRBJ1-5; v_call: TRBV29-1; cdr3_nt: TGCAGCGTTGGATGTAAGTGGGGGGGGGACGGATTACATAGCAATCAGCCCCAGCATTTT; cdr3_aa: CSVGCKWGGDGLHSNQPQHF
clone_size: NA; d_call: TRBD2; j_call: TRBJ2-5; v_call: TRBV7-2; cdr3_nt: TGTGCCAGCAGCAAAAGGGGGCTAGCGGGATTGCTGCGTGCAGAGACCCAGTACTTC; cdr3_aa: CASSKRGLAGLLRAETQYF
clone_size: NA; d_call: NA; j_call: TRBJ1-5; v_call: TRBV27; cdr3_nt: TGTGCCAGCAGTTTATTACCAGACAATCAGCCCCAGCATTTT; cdr3_aa: CASSLLPDNQPQHF
clone_size: few; d_call: NA; j_call: TRBJ2-1; v_call: TRBV19; cdr3_nt: TGTGCCAGTACCCAGGTAGGGGCCAATGAGCAGTTCTTC; cdr3_aa: CASTQVGANEQFF
clone_size: few; d_call: NA; j_call: TRBJ2-1; v_call: TRBV7-9; cdr3_nt: TGTGCCAGCAGCCCTACTACAACCTATGAGCAGTTCTTC; cdr3_aa: CASSPTTTYEQFF